This TCR beta chain was retrieved from a study of CD8+ T cells in alopecia areata. Study observations and caveats: Besides other cells, scalp samples also yield sequences of resident alphabeta T cells from normal skin. TCRs were shared less clearly across patients than in mice, possibly for HLA-related reasons.

Both CD4+ and CD8+ T cells were separated by sorting PBMCs. The CDR3 loop spans 16 amino acids. Trimming pared 0 bases from V and 2 bases from J, leaving 13 bases between. Germline CDR1 reads SQVTM; CDR2 reads ANQGSEA. Turning to this clone: Its antigen is not identified.

cDNA prepared by RNA extraction and subsequent reverse transcription served as the template for sequencing. TCRdb's table, derived via immunoSEQ multiplex PCR, lists solely in-frame clones and lacks some. The sample yields 90,000 to 120,000 clones, around 55% seen once. This chain links TRBV29-1 with TRBJ2-2, with TRBD2 as a possible D gene (7 bases). The origin of this receptor is a human donor in good health. Sequencing input: CD8+ T cells sorted from blood. The CDR3 DNA reads as TGCAGCGTTGAAGATCCGGGGGGCCAAAACACCGGGGAGCTGTTTTTT. Its translation: CSVEDPGGQNTGELFF.